This is a list of T cell receptor beta chains from one sample in a study of T cells after yellow fever vaccination. In TCRdb, the 5' RACE reads were re-called with MiXCR into one record per CDR3 protein. The sample records more than 300,000 distinct CDR3 sequences, around 10% being singletons. Sequencing used CD4+ T cells sorted from PBMCs, obtained 45 days after the yellow fever booster vaccination. The receptors here all came from a young man who received the YFV17D yellow fever vaccine. CDR3s include the opening cysteine and the closing phenylalanine or tryptophan. A D gene is named only where the DNA matches it firmly. Rows give clone size only sometimes, using once, few, many, or a class for an expanded clone.

V gene	D gene	clone size	J gene	CDR3 DNA	CDR3 protein
TRBV28	TRBD1	few	TRBJ1-5	TGTGCCAGCAGCCTCCAGGGGGCCTGGCAGCCCCAGCATTTT	CASSLQGAWQPQHF
TRBV14	.	.	TRBJ1-2	TGTGCCAGCAGCCAAGAGAGGCCTGGCTATGGCTACACCTTC	CASSQERPGYGYTF
TRBV10-3	.	few	TRBJ2-7	TGTGCCATCAGTGAGTTCGCAGGGGAGTACGAGCAGTACTTC	CAISEFAGEYEQYF
TRBV20-1	TRBD1	.	TRBJ2-7	TGCAGTGCTAGAGGAGGGTTGGGGACAGGCGGCGAGCAGTACTTC	CSARGGLGTGGEQYF
TRBV7-9	TRBD1	.	TRBJ2-6	TGTGCCCCAGAGGGGGACAGGGCAAGATCTGGGGCCAACGTCCTGACTTTC	CAPEGDRARSGANVLTF
TRBV27	.	.	TRBJ1-6	TGTGCCAGCAGTTGGGGAACAGATAATTCACCCCTCCACTTT	CASSWGTDNSPLHF
TRBV5-1	.	.	TRBJ2-2	TGCGCCAGCAGCTTGGGGCCCAGGGTAATCACCGGGGAGCTGTTTTTT	CASSLGPRVITGELFF
TRBV27	.	.	TRBJ1-2	TGTGCCAGCGCTGGGACAAATGGCTACACCTTC	CASAGTNGYTF
TRBV5-1	TRBD1	few	TRBJ1-2	TGCGCCAGCAGCACTGGACAGGAGATCTATGGCTACACCTTC	CASSTGQEIYGYTF
TRBV6-5	.	.	TRBJ2-7	TGTGCCAGCAGTTCGGCCGGGAGTTGGACCTACGAGCAGTACTTC	CASSSAGSWTYEQYF
TRBV18	.	.	TRBJ2-4	TGTGCCAGCTCAGCCCCAAGACCGGCAAACATTCAGTACTTC	CASSAPRPANIQYF
TRBV5-1	.	.	TRBJ1-1	TGCGCCAGCAGCTTGGACTTTTCCCGAGGGGGAGCTTTCTTT	CASSLDFSRGGAFF
TRBV29-1	TRBD1	.	TRBJ1-1	TGCAGCGCTCAATACAGGGGAGACACTGAAGCTTTCTTT	CSAQYRGDTEAFF
TRBV28	TRBD1	few	TRBJ2-3	TGTGCCAGCAGGGGAGACAGGGGGCGGGCAGATACGCAGTATTTT	CASRGDRGRADTQYF
TRBV6-5	TRBD1	many	TRBJ2-1	TGTGCCAGCAGCCCACGCGGGACAGGGCATCGTGAGCAGTTCTTC	CASSPRGTGHREQFF
TRBV18	.	few	TRBJ2-5	TGTGCCAGCCAGCCGCCCAGTGGTGGAGAGACCCAGTACTTC	CASQPPSGGETQYF
TRBV25-1	.	.	TRBJ1-1	TGTGCCAGCAGTGAATCCCGGGGTGCTTTCTTT	CASSESRGAFF
TRBV12-3/TRBV12-4	.	.	TRBJ1-2	TGTGCCAGCATACCCCGGGCCCTTAACCCCATTAACTATGGCTACACCTTC	CASIPRALNPINYGYTF
TRBV4-3	.	.	TRBJ1-2	.	CASSPLVGAGTTF
TRBV12-3/TRBV12-4	.	.	TRBJ1-4	TGTGCCAGCACAGACTATGGAGGAGGGGAAAAACTGTTTTTT	CASTDYGGGEKLFF
TRBV5-4	TRBD1	few	TRBJ1-1	TGTGCCAGCAGCAAGGACAGGGAGGGAACTGAAGCTTTCTTT	CASSKDREGTEAFF
TRBV20-1	.	.	TRBJ1-5	TGCAGTGCCACCACCGGGACATATCATCAGCCCCAGCATTTT	CSATTGTYHQPQHF
TRBV5-6	TRBD2	.	TRBJ2-1	TGTGCCAGCAGCCTCTTACTAGCGGGGGGGCGTAATGAGCAGTTCTTC	CASSLLLAGGRNEQFF
TRBV20-1	TRBD1	few	TRBJ1-1	TGCAGTGCTAACAGGGGGATGAACACTGAAGCTTTCTTT	CSANRGMNTEAFF
TRBV12-3/TRBV12-4	.	few	TRBJ2-5	TGTGCCAGCAGGTCCGAGGCTTACACCCAGTACTTC	CASRSEAYTQYF
TRBV20-1	.	.	TRBJ2-4	TGCAGTGCTAGAGATCTGGGGGCCAAAAACATTCAGTACTTC	CSARDLGAKNIQYF
TRBV2	.	.	TRBJ2-3	TGTGCCAGCAGCATCCTACCAGATACGCAGTATTTT	CASSILPDTQYF
TRBV7-9	.	many	TRBJ1-1	TGTGCCAGCAGCCCCCGCAGGAACACTGAAGCTTTCTTT	CASSPRRNTEAFF
TRBV20-1	TRBD2	.	TRBJ2-1	TGCAGTGCTAGAGCCGGGACTAGCGGGGCCAATGAGCAGTTCTTC	CSARAGTSGANEQFF
TRBV15	.	.	TRBJ1-5	TGTGCCACCGGCTGGGGGCATGGGAATCAGCCCCAGCATTTT	CATGWGHGNQPQHF
TRBV7-9	.	few	TRBJ2-7	TGTGCCAGCAGCCTGGGGGATCCCGCCCACGAGCAGTACTTC	CASSLGDPAHEQYF
TRBV7-3	TRBD1	.	TRBJ2-7	TGTGCCAGCAGCTTAGGGACAGGGATCCACGAGCAGTACTTC	CASSLGTGIHEQYF
TRBV11-2	.	few	TRBJ2-3	TGTGCCAGCAACGAGGTTAGGACAGATACGCAGTATTTT	CASNEVRTDTQYF
TRBV6-5	TRBD1	.	TRBJ2-2	TGTGCCAGCAGTTACCCGGGGTGGACAGGGGACACCGGGGAGCTGTTTTTT	CASSYPGWTGDTGELFF
TRBV6-5	.	.	TRBJ1-4	TGTGCCAGCAGTTGGGCATACCGGCGCACTGAAAAACTGTTTTTT	CASSWAYRRTEKLFF
TRBV7-3	.	few	TRBJ2-3	TGTGCCAGCAGCTTAAGTGTAAGAACAGATACGCAGTATTTT	CASSLSVRTDTQYF
TRBV25-1	TRBD2	.	TRBJ2-3	TGTGCCAGCACCCCTGGGGGGGCAGATACGCAGTATTTT	CASTPGGADTQYF
TRBV30	TRBD2	.	TRBJ2-3	TGTGCCTGGAGTAGAGCGGGGGGGCTGGAAAATACGCAGTATTTT	CAWSRAGGLENTQYF
TRBV12-3/TRBV12-4	TRBD1	.	TRBJ2-5	TGTGCCAGCAACCCAGCCGGGACAGGGCCCGAGACCCAGTACTTC	CASNPAGTGPETQYF
TRBV28	.	.	TRBJ2-1	TGTGCCAGCAGGGGGGGACAGATGTACAATGAGCAGTTCTTC	CASRGGQMYNEQFF
TRBV28	.	.	TRBJ1-3	TGTGCCAGCAGTTTATCCCTAAGTGGTGGAAACACCATATATTTT	CASSLSLSGGNTIYF
TRBV5-1	TRBD1	few	TRBJ2-7	TGCGCCAGCAGTGTCGAGACAGGGGGCCTCGAGCAGTACTTC	CASSVETGGLEQYF
TRBV7-9	TRBD2	.	TRBJ2-5	TGTGCCAGCAGTAAGACTAGCGGGTACCAAGAGACCCAGTACTTC	CASSKTSGYQETQYF
TRBV28	TRBD1	.	TRBJ1-5	TGTGCCAGCAGTTTGCAGGGGGCTCGAAAAGGCAATCAGCCCCAGCATTTT	CASSLQGARKGNQPQHF
TRBV6-6	TRBD2	many	TRBJ2-5	TGTGCCAGCAGTTCGACTAGCGGGGACCAAGAGACCCAGTACTTC	CASSSTSGDQETQYF
TRBV6-2/TRBV6-3	.	.	TRBJ2-3	TGTGCCAGCAGTTACGAGCAGGGGTTGAGCACAGATACGCAGTATTTT	CASSYEQGLSTDTQYF
TRBV7-9	.	many	TRBJ1-1	TGTGCCAGCAGCTCACAGGGAGTAGAGACTGAAGCTTTCTTT	CASSSQGVETEAFF
TRBV6-5	TRBD1	few	TRBJ2-6	TGTGCCAGCAGTTCGTGGACAGGGACTGGGGCCAACGTCCTGACTTTC	CASSSWTGTGANVLTF
TRBV6-5	.	.	TRBJ1-1	TGTGCCAGCAAAGTGAACACTGAAGCTTTCTTT	CASKVNTEAFF
TRBV7-2	.	.	TRBJ1-2	TGTGTCAGCAGCTTATCACCCTTTGGCGATGGCTACACCTTC	CVSSLSPFGDGYTF
TRBV5-1	.	few	TRBJ1-1	TGCGCCAGCAGCTTGGAGGCCTACAGTCGAGAAGCTTTCTTT	CASSLEAYSREAFF